The clone carrying this TCR beta chain was detected ten times or more. The antigen is unknown. The source of the sample is a study of T-cell reconstitution after alpha-beta-depleted transplantation in children. Study-wide findings and caveats: Some patients' high day-60 TCRbeta diversity was traced to surviving recipient T cells and thymic progenitors. One year post-transplant, T-cell counts and diversity were largely derived from T cells produced anew. Roughly two months post-transplant, alpha-beta T cells reportedly originated from several hundred graft clones that had expanded.

Germline V gene sequence: CDR1 SGHTA, CDR2 FQGNSA. Trimming took 5 bases from V and 5 from J, leaving 15 bases between them. This CDR3 is built from 14 residues. Unique molecular identifiers were used to barcode this TCRbeta library. In TCRdb, the PCR reads were re-called with MiXCR into one record per CDR3 protein. The sample carries some 300,000 distinct CDR3 sequences, roughly a tenth recorded once. The chain couples TRBV7-2 to TRBJ1-2; a possible D gene is TRBD1 (5 bases). The source was PBMCs, collected before TCRalphabeta/CD19-depleted stem cell transplant. The receptor's source is a boy under three years old with acute myeloid leukemia, due to receive a stem cell transplant. CDR3 loop: CASSHKGYKYGYTF. CDR3 nucleotide sequence: TGTGCCAGCAGCCATAAGGGGTATAAATATGGCTACACCTTC.